The 8 T cell receptor beta chains below were found in one sample sequenced in a study of blood T cell repertoires in COVID-19 (TCRdb year 2020). Preparation of the library involved the immunoSEQ multiplex PCR assay. Sourced from immuneACCESS, this table was stored by TCRdb with only in-frame sequences that have V and J called. A share of the clones is absent; for the studies checked, an unresolved V gene accounts for under half, and the remainder has no known explanation. A total of about 190,000 clones appear in this sample, 81% of them only once. The ten largest clones represent approximately 10% of the sample. The sequenced sample consisted of peripheral blood. These receptor sequences come from a woman of 80 years or more with COVID-19, enrolled during active disease.

The J gene is TRBJ2-1, the V gene TRBV10-3; the match to TRBD2 covers 7 bases. V gave up 4 bases and J gave up 5 bases; unmatched junction bases: 11. The CDR3 spans 16 residues. Germline values: CDR1 ENHRY, CDR2 SYGVKD. CDR3 nucleotides: TGTGCCATCAGTGGTCGGGCTAGCGGCCTCGACAATGAGCAGTTCTTC. This translates into CAISGRASGLDNEQFF.

The rearrangement links TRBV2 to TRBJ2-4; D is perhaps TRBD1 (6 bases). Germline CDR1 SNHLY, CDR2 FYNNEI. This CDR3 is 16 amino acids long. Between the trimmed V and J ends, which lost 8 bases and 3 bases, there was a span of 20 bases. Here the CDR3 reads CASGGKGVMDKNIQYF. The CDR3 nucleotides are TGTGCCAGCGGGGGTAAGGGGGTAATGGACAAAAACATTCAGTACTTC.

The rearrangement links TRBV19 to TRBJ2-7; 9 bases fit TRBD1. In germline, CDR1 is LNHDA, CDR2 SQIVND (reference sequence). The CDR3 loop spans 15 amino acids. The V segment lost 1 base and the J segment 4 bases; nucleotides outside the gene matches: 5. For the CDR3, the DNA is TGTGCCAGTAGTATAGCGGGACAGGGCCTTTACGAGCAGTACTTC. Translation: CASSIAGQGLYEQYF.

The chain combines TRBV11-3 with TRBJ2-2; 8 bases are shared with TRBD2. The germline gives CDR1 SGHNT, CDR2 YENEEA. The V and J ends lost 2 bases and 7 bases, in that order; junction bases with no gene match: 12. This CDR3 contains 17 residues. The CDR3 DNA is TGTGCCAGCAGCTTATTCCAAGCGGGGGCCGCCGGCGGGGAGCTGTTTTTT. This codes for CASSLFQAGAAGGELFF.

The rearrangement links TRBV4-2 to TRBJ1-1, with 7 bases identical to TRBD1. This CDR3 is 14 amino acids long. V lost 4 bases, J lost 5 bases, and 7 bases stayed unmatched. Germline CDR1 and CDR2: LGHNA and YNFKEQ. Here the CDR3 DNA reads TGTGCCAGCAGCCCGACAGGGCCACTGACTGAAGCTTTCTTT. It encodes CASSPTGPLTEAFF.

This clone was recorded only once. The V and J genes are TRBV4-1 and TRBJ1-6, with D possibly being TRBD1 (6 bases). The CDR3 consists of 17 residues. Germline values: CDR1 MGHRA, CDR2 YSYEKL. V was clipped by 1 base and J by 1 base, with 11 bases between them. The CDR3 spells CASSQAGVLSYNSPLHF. CDR3 in DNA: TGCGCCAGCAGCCAAGCAGGGGTATTGTCCTATAATTCACCCCTCCACTTT.

This chain uses TRBV5-5 with TRBJ2-5, with 10 bases identical to TRBD1. The CDR3 covers 15 residues. CDR1 and CDR2 from the germline V gene are SGHKS and YYEKEE (reference sequence). Trimming cost V 4 bases and J 5 bases; bases outside gene matches: 8. The CDR3 coding sequence is TGTGCCAGCAGCGCACCGGGACAGGGGCTGGAGACCCAGTACTTC. Residues: CASSAPGQGLETQYF.

J is TRBJ1-2 and V is TRBV11-3; D is unclear. CDR1 is SGHNT and CDR2 is YENEEA in the germline V gene. This CDR3 comprises 13 residues. V was pared by 5 bases and J by 1 base, with 8 bases between. CDR3 sequence (DNA): TGTGCCAGCAGCCCGACTCTTAACTATGGCTACACCTTC. Protein product: CASSPTLNYGYTF.